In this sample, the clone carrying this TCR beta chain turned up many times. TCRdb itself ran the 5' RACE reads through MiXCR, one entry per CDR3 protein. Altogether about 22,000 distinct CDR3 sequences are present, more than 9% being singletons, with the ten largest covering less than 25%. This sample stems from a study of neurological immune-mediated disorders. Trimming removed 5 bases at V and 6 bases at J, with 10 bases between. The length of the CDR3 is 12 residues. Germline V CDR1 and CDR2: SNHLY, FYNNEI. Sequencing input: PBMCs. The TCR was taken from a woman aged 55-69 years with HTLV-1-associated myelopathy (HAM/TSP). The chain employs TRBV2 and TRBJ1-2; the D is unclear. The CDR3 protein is CASSPPNNGYTF. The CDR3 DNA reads TGTGCCAGCAGTCCACCCAACAATGGCTACACCTTC.